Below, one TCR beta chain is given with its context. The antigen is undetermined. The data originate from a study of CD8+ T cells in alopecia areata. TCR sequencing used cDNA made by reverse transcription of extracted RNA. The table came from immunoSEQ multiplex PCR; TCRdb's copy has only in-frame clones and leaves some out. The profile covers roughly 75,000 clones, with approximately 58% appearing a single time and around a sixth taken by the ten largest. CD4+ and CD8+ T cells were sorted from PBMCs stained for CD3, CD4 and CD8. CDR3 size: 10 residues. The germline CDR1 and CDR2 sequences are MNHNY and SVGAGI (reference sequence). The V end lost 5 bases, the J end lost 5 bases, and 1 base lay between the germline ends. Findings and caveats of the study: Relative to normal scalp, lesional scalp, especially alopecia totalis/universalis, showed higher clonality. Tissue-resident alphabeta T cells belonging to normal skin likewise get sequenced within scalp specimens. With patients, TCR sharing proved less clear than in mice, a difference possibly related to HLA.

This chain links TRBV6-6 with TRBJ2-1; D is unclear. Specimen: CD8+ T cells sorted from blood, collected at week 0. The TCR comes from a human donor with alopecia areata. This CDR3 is CASSHNEQFF. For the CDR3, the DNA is TGTGCCAGCAGTCACAATGAGCAGTTCTTC.